The rows below give T cell receptor beta chains drawn from one sample of a study of blood T cell repertoires in COVID-19. The method was immunoSEQ multiplex PCR; TCRdb's version includes in-frame clones alone and lacks a portion of them. This sample has about 190,000 clones; approximately 84% occur once, and the top ten carry around 4.9%. The sample comprised peripheral blood. The receptors come from an elderly woman with acute or convalescent COVID-19. CDR3s include the opening cysteine and the closing phenylalanine or tryptophan. Fields, in order: clone size, D gene, J gene, V gene, CDR3 protein, CDR3 DNA. D genes are given only for firm matches. Rows give clone size only sometimes, using once, few, many, or a class for an expanded clone.

clone size: -; D gene: -; J gene: TRBJ1-3; V gene: TRBV18; CDR3 protein: CASSQSPDAGSGNTIYF; CDR3 DNA: TGTGCCAGCTCACAGAGCCCGGACGCGGGCTCTGGAAACACCATATATTTT
clone size: -; D gene: TRBD2; J gene: TRBJ2-3; V gene: TRBV3-1/TRBV3-2; CDR3 protein: CASSQGTSGEHTQYF; CDR3 DNA: TGTGCCAGCAGCCAGGGTACTAGCGGGGAACATACGCAGTATTTT
clone size: -; D gene: TRBD2; J gene: TRBJ2-7; V gene: TRBV6-5; CDR3 protein: CASSYSILAGVSEQYF; CDR3 DNA: TGTGCCAGCAGTTACTCGATCCTAGCGGGAGTGAGTGAGCAGTACTTC
clone size: -; D gene: TRBD1; J gene: TRBJ2-2; V gene: TRBV3-1/TRBV3-2; CDR3 protein: CASSQGTGVTGELFF; CDR3 DNA: TGTGCCAGCAGCCAAGGGACAGGGGTCACCGGGGAGCTGTTTTTT
clone size: -; D gene: TRBD1; J gene: TRBJ2-1; V gene: TRBV2; CDR3 protein: CASSSRTGKNEQFF; CDR3 DNA: TGTGCCAGCAGCTCCCGGACAGGGAAAAATGAGCAGTTCTTC
clone size: -; D gene: -; J gene: TRBJ2-2; V gene: TRBV21-1; CDR3 protein: CASSKDGTGTIANTGELFF; CDR3 DNA: TGTGCCAGCAGCAAAGATGGGACAGGGACCATCGCGAACACCGGGGAGCTGTTTTTT
clone size: -; D gene: -; J gene: TRBJ2-2; V gene: TRBV7-9; CDR3 protein: CASGGTGELFF; CDR3 DNA: TGTGCCAGCGGGGGGACCGGGGAGCTGTTTTTT
clone size: -; D gene: TRBD2; J gene: TRBJ2-5; V gene: TRBV5-4; CDR3 protein: CASSLVQGLAETQYF; CDR3 DNA: TGTGCCAGCAGCTTGGTCCAGGGACTAGCGGAGACCCAGTACTTC
clone size: -; D gene: TRBD2; J gene: TRBJ2-2; V gene: TRBV3-1/TRBV3-2; CDR3 protein: CASSQRGGRIGELFF; CDR3 DNA: TGTGCCAGCAGCCAACGGGGGGGACGGATCGGGGAGCTGTTTTTT
clone size: once; D gene: -; J gene: TRBJ1-6; V gene: TRBV7-8; CDR3 protein: CASSLKGGSIGSPLHF; CDR3 DNA: TGTGCCAGCAGCTTAAAAGGGGGTTCGATAGGTTCACCCCTCCACTTT
clone size: -; D gene: -; J gene: TRBJ1-2; V gene: TRBV6-1; CDR3 protein: CASSDTDPYGYTF; CDR3 DNA: TGTGCCAGCAGTGATACAGATCCATATGGCTACACCTTC
clone size: few; D gene: -; J gene: TRBJ2-7; V gene: TRBV6-5; CDR3 protein: CASTLQGGYEQYF; CDR3 DNA: TGTGCCAGCACCCTTCAGGGAGGCTACGAGCAGTACTTC
clone size: -; D gene: TRBD1; J gene: TRBJ2-5; V gene: TRBV6-2/TRBV6-3; CDR3 protein: CASSLSGTASQETQYF; CDR3 DNA: TGTGCCAGCAGCCTGTCCGGGACAGCATCCCAAGAGACCCAGTACTTC
clone size: -; D gene: -; J gene: TRBJ1-6; V gene: TRBV4-3; CDR3 protein: CASSQLTGRNNSPLHF; CDR3 DNA: TGCGCCAGCAGCCAACTGACAGGAAGGAATAATTCACCCCTCCACTTT
clone size: -; D gene: TRBD2; J gene: TRBJ2-7; V gene: TRBV6-5; CDR3 protein: CASSFSGTYEQYF; CDR3 DNA: TGTGCCAGCAGCTTCAGCGGGACCTACGAGCAGTACTTC
clone size: few; D gene: -; J gene: TRBJ1-1; V gene: TRBV28; CDR3 protein: CASSFESGGTEAFF; CDR3 DNA: TGTGCCAGCAGTTTCGAGTCGGGTGGCACTGAAGCTTTCTTT